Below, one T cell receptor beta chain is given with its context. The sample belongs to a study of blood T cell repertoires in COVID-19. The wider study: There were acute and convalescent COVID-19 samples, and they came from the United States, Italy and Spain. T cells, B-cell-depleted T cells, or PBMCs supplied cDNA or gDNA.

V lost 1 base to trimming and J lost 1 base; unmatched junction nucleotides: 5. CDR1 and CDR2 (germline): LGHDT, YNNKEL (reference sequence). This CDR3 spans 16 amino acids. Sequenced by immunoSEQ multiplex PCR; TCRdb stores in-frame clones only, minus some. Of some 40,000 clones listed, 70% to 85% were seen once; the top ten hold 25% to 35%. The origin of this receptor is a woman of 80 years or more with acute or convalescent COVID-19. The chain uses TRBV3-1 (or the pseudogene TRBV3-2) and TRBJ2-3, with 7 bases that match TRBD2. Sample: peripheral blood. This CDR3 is CASSQVGGVGTDTQYF. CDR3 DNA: TGTGCCAGCAGCCAAGTTGGGGGGGTTGGCACAGATACGCAGTATTTT.